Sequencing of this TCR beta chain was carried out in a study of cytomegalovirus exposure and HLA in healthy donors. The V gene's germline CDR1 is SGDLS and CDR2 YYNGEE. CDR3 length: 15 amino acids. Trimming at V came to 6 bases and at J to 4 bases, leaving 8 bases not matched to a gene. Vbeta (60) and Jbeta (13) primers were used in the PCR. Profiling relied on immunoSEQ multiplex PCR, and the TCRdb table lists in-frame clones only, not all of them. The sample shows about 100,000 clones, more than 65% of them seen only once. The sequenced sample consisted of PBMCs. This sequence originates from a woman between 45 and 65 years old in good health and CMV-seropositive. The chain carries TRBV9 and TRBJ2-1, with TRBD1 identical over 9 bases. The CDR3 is CASTRTGGMYNEQFF. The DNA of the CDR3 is TGTGCCAGCACCCGTACAGGGGGCATGTACAATGAGCAGTTCTTC.